The sequence of this TCR beta chain was determined in a study of beta chain features in type 1 diabetes. Points on this clone: The antigen remains undetermined.

Since all of the isolated RNA was reverse transcribed, expressed TCRB transcripts were what got sequenced. Sequencing used immunoSEQ multiplex PCR; TCRdb keeps in-frame clones, though not all of them. The profile covers 500,000 to 650,000 clones, with under 15% appearing a single time and roughly 0.12% taken by the ten largest. The study, taken as a whole, reports: All four CD4+ subsets of Type 1 diabetes patients contained TCRB CDR3s that were moderately but significantly shorter.

V was cut by 0 bases and J by 5 bases, with 12 bases left in between. The length of the CDR3 is 14 residues. The germline gives CDR1 SGHTS, CDR2 YDEGEE. The sequence was obtained from a man under 40 with type 1 diabetes. The sequenced material came from naive CD4+ T cells from blood. The V call is TRBV5-8, the J call TRBJ2-7; D is possibly TRBD2 (6 bases). The CDR3 loop reads CASSLGTTDNEQYF. The CDR3 nucleotides read TGTGCCAGCAGCTTGGGGACTACCGATAACGAGCAGTACTTC.